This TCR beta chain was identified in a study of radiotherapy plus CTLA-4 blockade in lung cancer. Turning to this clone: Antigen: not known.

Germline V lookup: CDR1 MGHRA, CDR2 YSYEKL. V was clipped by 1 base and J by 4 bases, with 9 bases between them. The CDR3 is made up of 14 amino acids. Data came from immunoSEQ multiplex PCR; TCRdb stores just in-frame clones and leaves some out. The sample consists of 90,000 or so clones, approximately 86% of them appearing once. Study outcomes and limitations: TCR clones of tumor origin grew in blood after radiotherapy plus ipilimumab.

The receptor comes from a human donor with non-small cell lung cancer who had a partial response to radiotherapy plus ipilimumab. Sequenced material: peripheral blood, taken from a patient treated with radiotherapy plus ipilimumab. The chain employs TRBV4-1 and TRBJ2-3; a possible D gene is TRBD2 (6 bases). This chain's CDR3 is CASSQVLASDTQYF. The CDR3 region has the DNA TGCGCCAGCAGCCAAGTTCTAGCGTCAGATACGCAGTATTTT.